The sequence of this T cell receptor beta chain was determined in a study of shared clonotypes between healthy human individuals. For the study at large: Every donor yielded three CD4 naive, three CD4 memory, two CD8 naive and one CD8 memory plate.

Study observations and caveats: It was only blood that was sampled, and tissue repertoires likely differ.

Libraries were prepared by immunoSEQ multiplex PCR; TCRdb keeps only in-frame clonotypes and omits some of them. The profile shows 640,000 or so clones, about 78% of them singletons. On this clone: Antigen unknown.

CDR1 is SGHVS and CDR2 is FQNEAQ in the germline V gene. The CDR3 length is 15 residues. With V trimmed by 5 bases and J by 8 bases, 10 bases remained unmatched. The clonotype comes from a woman in her thirties in good health. Sequenced sample: memory CD4+ T cells sorted from blood. Sample subset: CD45RA-negative fraction. V gene TRBV7-8 combines with J gene TRBJ2-4; 9 nucleotides match TRBD1. CDR3 coding DNA: TGTGCCAGCAGCGCTCCGGGACAGGGCACGGACATTCAGTACTTC. It yields the protein CASSAPGQGTDIQYF.